These 17 T cell receptor beta chains came from one sample sequenced in a study of shared clonotypes between healthy human individuals. Only in-frame clones appear in the TCRdb table, and some are missing; sequencing was by immunoSEQ multiplex PCR. The sample carries fewer than 550,000 clones, 75% to 80% recorded once. The sample comprised PBMCs. All receptors come from a woman in her thirties or forties in good health. Some clones in this sample may be carry-over from other donors' samples.

This chain uses TRBV7-3 with TRBJ2-1, with TRBD2 as a possible D gene (5 bases). V shed 2 bases and J shed 9 bases, with 8 bases lying between them. The CDR3 covers 12 residues. In germline, CDR1 is SGHTA, CDR2 FQGTGA. CDR3 region: CASSLLGGEQFF. DNA for the CDR3: TGTGCCAGCAGCTTACTTGGAGGTGAGCAGTTCTTC.

V is TRBV30 and J is TRBJ2-6; possible D gene TRBD1, 6 bases. CDR3 size: 14 residues. Trimming shortened V by 4 bases and J by 4 bases, and 11 bases separated the two germline ends. CDR1 and CDR2 from the germline V gene are GTSNPN and SVGIG (reference sequence). DNA of the CDR3: TGTGCCTGGACCACAGGGTTGGGGGCCAACGTCCTGACTTTC. Translated, it gives CAWTTGLGANVLTF.

The CDR3 spells CASSLEGFTNYGYTF. The CDR3 region has the DNA TGCGCCAGCAGCTTGGAGGGATTTACTAACTATGGCTACACCTTC. V and J are TRBV5-1 and TRBJ1-2; D remains unclear. Germline lookup yields CDR1 SGHRS and CDR2 YFSETQ. Trimming stripped 0 bases from V and 0 bases from J, with 9 bases between. This CDR3 region has 15 residues.

This clone was seen only once. DNA of the CDR3: TGTGCCAGCAGCACCGGACCTCCCAAGTCTCACAATGAGCAGTTCTTC. Protein sequence: CASSTGPPKSHNEQFF. The gene calls are TRBV9 and TRBJ2-1; D is uncertain. This CDR3 region has 16 residues. The V and J ends lost 4 bases and 5 bases respectively, with 19 bases between them. Germline lookup yields CDR1 SGDLS and CDR2 YYNGEE.

The rearrangement links TRBV2 to TRBJ1-1; 7 nucleotides line up with TRBD1. The germline CDR1 and CDR2 sequences are SNHLY and FYNNEI. This CDR3 has 14 residues. The trim removed 4 bases at V and 1 base at J, leaving 3 bases unmatched. CDR3 residues: CASSVDRRNTEAFF. In DNA form, the CDR3 reads TGTGCCAGCAGTGTGGACAGGAGGAACACTGAAGCTTTCTTT.

V is TRBV27 and J is TRBJ2-1, with D unresolved. The CDR3 contains 14 residues. V lost 6 bases and J 4 bases, leaving 13 bases between the germline ends. Germline V lookup: CDR1 MNHEY, CDR2 SMNVEV (reference sequence). The DNA for the CDR3 is TGTGCCAGCAGACGACACGTGAGGTACAATGAGCAGTTCTTC. Translation: CASRRHVRYNEQFF.

V and J are TRBV11-3 and TRBJ2-7; no reliable D call. From germline, CDR1 is SGHNT and CDR2 YENEEA. The CDR3 has 13 amino acids. Trimming took off 3 bases at V and 2 bases at J, with 8 bases between the two ends. DNA of the CDR3: TGTGCCAGCAGCTTCAGACCGACCTACGAGCAGTACTTC. It encodes CASSFRPTYEQYF.

The chain recombines TRBV29-1 with TRBJ2-5; D might be TRBD2 (5 bases). This CDR3 has 13 residues. Trimming shortened V by 4 bases and J by 2 bases, and 11 bases separated the two germline ends. CDR1 SQVTM and CDR2 ANQGSEA come from the germline V gene. The CDR3 region is CSVVSGSQETQYF. For the CDR3, the DNA is TGCAGCGTTGTCTCGGGATCACAAGAGACCCAGTACTTC.

The chain combines TRBV13 with TRBJ2-7, with D perhaps TRBD2 (5 bases). Germline-derived CDR1 and CDR2 are PRHDT and FYEKMQ (reference sequence). CDR3 size: 15 residues. The V and J ends lost 0 bases and 0 bases respectively, with 9 bases between them. CDR3 loop: CASSLGQRFSYEQYF. Here the CDR3 DNA reads TGTGCCAGCAGCTTAGGTCAGCGGTTCTCCTACGAGCAGTACTTC.

This chain uses TRBV4-2 with TRBJ1-4, with D unclear. The ends were cut back, 4 bases at V and 3 bases at J, with 12 bases in the middle. The CDR3 is made up of 15 amino acids. The V gene's germline CDR1 is LGHNA and CDR2 YNFKEQ. CDR3: CASSPSLWANEKLFF. The CDR3 DNA sequence: TGTGCCAGCAGCCCCTCGTTATGGGCTAATGAAAAACTGTTTTTT.

To note about this clone: Likely a read error: the CDR3 ends without its conserved phenylalanine or tryptophan. The chain recombines TRBV11-2 with TRBJ2-7; the D gene is possibly TRBD1 (5 bases). This CDR3 contains 14 residues. The germline CDR1 and CDR2 sequences are SGHAT and FQNNGV. V gave up 1 base and J gave up 3 bases, with 10 bases separating them. The CDR3 nucleotides are TGTGCCAGCAGCTTAGGGCAGGGCCTCTACGAGCAGTACCTC. Encoded protein: CASSLGQGLYEQYL.

The chain combines TRBV4-2 with TRBJ2-7, with TRBD1 as a possible D gene (5 bases). The CDR3 extends over 13 amino acids. Trimming shortened V by 3 bases and J by 5 bases, and 11 bases separated the two germline ends. The germline CDR1 and CDR2 sequences are LGHNA and YNFKEQ. DNA for the CDR3: TGTGCCAGCAGCCAGGCTACCAGGGACGAGCAGTACTTC. It encodes CASSQATRDEQYF.

The chain uses TRBV30 and TRBJ2-3; maybe TRBD2 (6 bases). This CDR3 spans 14 amino acids. V dropped 4 bases and J dropped 3 bases, with 14 bases sitting between them. Germline V gene data show CDR1 as GTSNPN and CDR2 as SVGIG (reference sequence). CDR3 nucleotides: TGTGCCTGGAATCCGGGAGACTTGACAGATACGCAGTATTTT. This encodes CAWNPGDLTDTQYF. The variable domain in full, completed from reference TRBV30 and TRBJ2-3, reads SQTIHQWPATLVQPVGSPLSLECTVEGTSNPNLYWYRQAAGRGLQLLFYSVGIGQISSEVPQNLSASRPQDRQFILSSKKLLLSDSGFYLCAWNPGDLTDTQYFGPGTRLTVL.

The rearrangement uses TRBV6-1 and TRBJ2-7; 9 nucleotides agree with TRBD1. Germline loops: CDR1 MNHNS, CDR2 SASEGT. V lost 3 bases to trimming and J lost 6 bases; unmatched junction nucleotides: 9. This CDR3 region has 15 residues. CDR3 nucleotide sequence: TGTGCCAGCAGTGAGCCGGGACAGGGACGGGGCGAGCAGTACTTC. It codes for CASSEPGQGRGEQYF.

The J gene is TRBJ2-7, the V gene TRBV7-2, with D possibly TRBD2 on 6 matching bases. This CDR3 is 14 amino acids long. V dropped 2 bases and J dropped 4 bases, with 12 bases sitting between them. The germline V gene encodes CDR1 SGHTA and CDR2 FQGNSA. The CDR3 here is CASSLSLGGYEQYF. The CDR3 DNA is TGTGCCAGCAGCTTAAGTTTGGGGGGTTACGAGCAGTACTTC.

A note on this clone: Other DNA variants within this sample encode the same CDR3. The CDR3 coding sequence is TGTGCCAGTAGCACCGGGGCCAACTATGGCTACACCTTC. Amino acids: CASSTGANYGYTF. The chain has TRBV19 and TRBJ1-2; possible D gene TRBD1, 5 bases. The V and J ends lost 6 bases and 2 bases respectively, with 10 bases between them. This CDR3 is 13 amino acids long. CDR1 is LNHDA and CDR2 is SQIVND in the germline V gene (reference sequence).

The chain uses TRBV7-3 and TRBJ2-7, with D perhaps TRBD2 (5 bases). Per the germline V gene, CDR1 is SGHTA and CDR2 is FQGTGA. The V and J ends lost 2 bases and 6 bases respectively, with 11 bases between them. The CDR3 totals 13 residues. The DNA for the CDR3 is TGTGCCAGCAGCTTAGGGCTAGCCACCGAGCAGTACTTC. Translating gives CASSLGLATEQYF.